These 22 T cell receptor beta chains came from one sample sequenced in a study of control samples from healthy donors and cancer patients. TCRdb's table, derived via immunoSEQ multiplex PCR, lists solely in-frame clones and lacks some. Among 150,000 to 200,000 clones listed, about 94% were seen once. What was sequenced was blood. The receptors come from a woman aged 40-49 years in good health.

J is TRBJ2-1 and V is TRBV6-2 or TRBV6-3; D is possibly TRBD2 (5 bases). The CDR3 consists of 14 residues. CDR1 and CDR2 from the germline V gene are MNHEY and SVGEGT. Trimming took off 5 bases at V and 5 bases at J, with 13 bases between the two ends. The CDR3 DNA reads as TGTGCCAGCAGTCCCGACTACCCCCACAATGAGCAGTTCTTC. Translation: CASSPDYPHNEQFF.

To note about this clone: An end of the junction differs from the germline gene, which may be a read error. The rearrangement uses TRBV9 and TRBJ2-1; D perhaps matches TRBD2 (5 bases). The CDR3 extends over 13 amino acids. The germline gives CDR1 SGDLS, CDR2 YYNGEE. CDR3 nucleotides: TGTGCCAGCAGTCCGGACTCCGACAATGAGCAGTTCTTC. This codes for CASSPDSDNEQFF.

The chain employs TRBV19 and TRBJ2-3; D ambiguous. Trimming left V 2 bases short and J 5 bases short, with 11 bases between. Germline V CDR1 and CDR2: LNHDA, SQIVND (reference sequence). This CDR3 is 14 amino acids long. CDR3 bases: TGTGCCAGTAGTATACGAAGGGCGGAAGATACGCAGTATTTT. It encodes CASSIRRAEDTQYF.

This chain joins TRBV5-4 and TRBJ2-1, with D possibly being TRBD1 or TRBD2 (5 bases each). The CDR3 is 16 amino acids. Trimming cost V 1 base and J 8 bases, with 19 bases left between them. CDR1 and CDR2 (germline): SGHNT, YYREEE (reference sequence). The chain's CDR3 is CASSLLMGPRGDEQFF. In nucleotides, the CDR3 is TGTGCCAGCAGCTTGCTCATGGGACCCCGCGGCGATGAGCAGTTCTTC.

V is TRBV2 and J is TRBJ2-1; a possible D gene is TRBD2 (6 bases). The germline gives CDR1 SNHLY, CDR2 FYNNEI. The ends were cut back, 4 bases at V and 9 bases at J, with 19 bases in the middle. CDR3 length equals 15 residues. The CDR3 spells CASSASGTGRFEQFF. As DNA, the CDR3 is TGTGCCAGCAGTGCGTCGGGGACTGGACGCTTTGAGCAGTTCTTC.

The rearrangement uses TRBV12-3 or TRBV12-4 and TRBJ2-5; D possibly corresponds to TRBD2 (6 bases). The V end lost 0 bases, the J end lost 5 bases, and 7 bases lay between the germline ends. The CDR3 extends over 13 amino acids. The CDR3 spells CASSLASGETQYF. The DNA of the CDR3 is TGTGCCAGCAGTTTAGCCAGCGGGGAGACCCAGTACTTC.

The chain joins TRBV7-8 to TRBJ2-7, with 9 bases lining up with TRBD2. After removal of 0 bases from V and 7 bases from J, the junction contained 7 bases not matched to a gene. Germline V gene sequence: CDR1 SGHVS, CDR2 FQNEAQ. The CDR3 runs 15 residues. CDR3: CASSLAVAGVGEQYF. In DNA, the CDR3 is TGTGCCAGCAGCTTAGCGGTAGCGGGAGTAGGGGAGCAGTACTTC.

This clone has more than one count but fewer than ten. The V gene is TRBV5-1, the J gene TRBJ1-1, with D tentatively TRBD1 (6 bases). CDR1 and CDR2 from the germline V gene are SGHRS and YFSETQ. V was pared by 2 bases and J by 6 bases, with 11 bases between. CDR3 size: 13 residues. The CDR3: CASSLGGVAEAFF. CDR3 nucleotides: TGCGCCAGCAGCTTAGGGGGAGTCGCTGAAGCTTTCTTT.

The V gene is TRBV28, the J gene TRBJ1-3; TRBD1 matches 7 bases. Germline CDR1 reads MDHEN; CDR2 reads SYDVKM. The CDR3 is 16 amino acids. After removal of 7 bases from V and 1 base from J, the junction contained 10 bases not matched to a gene. CDR3 nucleotides: TGTGCCAGCAAGACCCCGGGACAGATGTCTGGAAACACCATATATTTT. This encodes CASKTPGQMSGNTIYF.

The chain employs TRBV2 and TRBJ1-1; a weak D match, TRBD1 (5 bases). The germline CDR1 and CDR2 sequences are SNHLY and FYNNEI. This CDR3 spans 14 amino acids. V lost 6 bases, J lost 0 bases, and 11 bases lay in between. As DNA, the CDR3 is TGTGCCAGCAGGGAGGACATCGTGAACACTGAAGCTTTCTTT. Its protein product is CASREDIVNTEAFF.

The rearrangement uses TRBV6-2 or TRBV6-3 and TRBJ1-1; D is undetermined. Deletions cut 3 bases from V and 2 bases from J, with 10 bases between. In germline, CDR1 is MNHEY, CDR2 SVGEGT. The CDR3 runs to 14 residues. CDR3 residues: CASSYPPDNTEAFF. The CDR3, as DNA: TGTGCCAGCAGTTATCCCCCAGACAACACTGAAGCTTTCTTT.

The V gene is TRBV10-3, the J gene TRBJ1-3; D gene unclear. Trimming cost V 3 bases and J 0 bases, with 9 bases left between them. CDR1 and CDR2 from the germline V gene are ENHRY and SYGVKD. The length of the CDR3 is 15 residues. CDR3 amino acids: CAISEGDLSGNTIYF. The CDR3 DNA reads TGTGCCATCAGTGAAGGAGACCTCTCTGGAAACACCATATATTTT.

This clone has a single count. The rearrangement links TRBV19 to TRBJ1-2, with a tentative D call TRBD1 (5 bases). The V gene's germline CDR1 is LNHDA and CDR2 SQIVND (reference sequence). This CDR3 is 12 amino acids long. V shed 7 bases and J shed 4 bases, with 10 bases lying between them. The CDR3, as DNA: TGTGCCAGTACGGACACTTCCTATGGCTACACCTTC. This translates into CASTDTSYGYTF.

The V and J genes are TRBV5-1 and TRBJ2-5; TRBD2 matches at 10 bases. The germline V gene has CDR1 SGHRS and CDR2 YFSETQ. With 10 bases clipped from V and 1 base from J, the junction kept 4 bases outside the gene matches. CDR3 size: 13 residues. This CDR3 is CAGSSGSQETQYF. The CDR3 DNA follows: TGCGCCGGTTCTAGCGGGAGCCAAGAGACCCAGTACTTC.

This chain joins TRBV7-9 and TRBJ2-7; 11 bases match TRBD1. This CDR3 has 14 residues. The germline V gene has CDR1 SEHNR and CDR2 FQNEAQ (reference sequence). Trimming cost V 5 bases and J 4 bases; bases outside gene matches: 4. This chain's CDR3 is CASSPDRGLYEQYF. CDR3 in DNA: TGTGCCAGCAGCCCGGACAGGGGGCTTTACGAGCAGTACTTC.

This sequence joins TRBV24-1 and TRBJ1-1; D unclear. Deletions cut 6 bases from V and 5 bases from J, with 6 bases between. The CDR3 is 11 amino acids. Germline V gene data show CDR1 as KGHDR and CDR2 as SFDVKD. The CDR3 loop reads CATSSGTEAFF. The CDR3 DNA is TGTGCCACCAGTAGTGGGACTGAAGCTTTCTTT.

V and J are TRBV7-9 and TRBJ1-1; tentatively, D is TRBD1 (5 bases). CDR3 length: 15 residues. With 5 bases removed from V and 10 bases from J, the gap between germline ends came to 23 bases. Looked up from germline, CDR1 is SEHNR and CDR2 is FQNEAQ (reference sequence). The CDR3, as DNA: TGTGCCAGCAGCCGCTCCGGGACCGAAGGAAATGGAGCTTTCTTT. This encodes CASSRSGTEGNGAFF. The whole variable domain, remainder taken from reference TRBV7-9 and TRBJ1-1, is DTGVSQNPRHKITKRGQNVTFRCDPISEHNRLYWYRQTLGQGPEFLTYFQNEAQLEKSRLLSDRFSAERPKGSFSTLEIQRTEQGDSAMYLCASSRSGTEGNGAFFGQGTRLTVV.

The chain carries TRBV18 and TRBJ1-6; D ambiguous. CDR1 is KGHSH, CDR2 LQKENI, per germline. This CDR3 spans 15 amino acids. Deletions cut 5 bases from V and 6 bases from J, with 14 bases between. The CDR3 sequence: CASSTRGDLNSPLHF. The CDR3 bases are TGTGCCAGCTCAACCCGGGGAGATCTTAATTCACCCCTCCACTTT.

J is TRBJ2-1 and V is TRBV29-1; D gene unclear. CDR1 SQVTM and CDR2 ANQGSEA come from the germline V gene. With 2 bases removed from V and 6 bases from J, the gap between germline ends came to 5 bases. The CDR3 sequence is 11 residues long. The CDR3 region is CSVEMVNEQFF. Here the CDR3 DNA reads TGCAGCGTTGAAATGGTCAATGAGCAGTTCTTC.

The chain joins TRBV12-3 or TRBV12-4 to TRBJ2-1; D remains ambiguous. This CDR3 spans 12 amino acids. Trimming took 2 bases from V and 8 from J, leaving 7 bases between them. CDR3 amino acids: CASSLLRDEQFF. CDR3 nucleotides: TGTGCCAGCAGTTTACTACGGGATGAGCAGTTCTTC.

The CDR3 DNA reads TGCGCCAGCAGCAGGGGTGGTGCGGGAGGACCCTTAAATGAGCAGTTCTTC. Its protein is CASSRGGAGGPLNEQFF. The chain carries TRBV5-1 and TRBJ2-1; 8 nucleotides line up with TRBD2. The CDR3 extends over 17 amino acids. V lost 4 bases, J lost 7 bases, and 16 bases stayed unmatched. Germline CDR1 and CDR2: SGHRS and YFSETQ.

The rearrangement uses TRBV4-3 and TRBJ2-3, with D possibly matching TRBD1 (6 bases). The V gene's germline CDR1 is LGHNA and CDR2 YSLEER. The CDR3 is 14 amino acids. Trimming shortened V by 4 bases and J by 0 bases, and 8 bases separated the two germline ends. The CDR3 region is CASSLGASTDTQYF. DNA of the CDR3: TGCGCCAGCAGCCTGGGGGCGAGCACAGATACGCAGTATTTT.